A selection of T cell receptor beta chains follows, all from one sample in a study of blood T cell repertoires in COVID-19. Assay used: immunoSEQ multiplex PCR; TCRdb lists only in-frame clones, some missing. The sample yields roughly 250,000 clones, roughly 80% seen once. Material for sequencing was peripheral blood. All receptors derive from a person between 65 and 79 years old with COVID-19, enrolled during active disease. Both conserved end residues are part of each CDR3. Fields, in order: V gene, D gene, CDR3 length, J gene, clone size, CDR3 protein, CDR3 DNA. A D gene is named only where the DNA matches it firmly. Only part of the rows carry a size: once, few, many, or a class if the clone is expanded.

TRBV28	.	15	TRBJ2-2	.	CASSTTRPWVGELFF	TGTGCCAGCAGTACTACTAGGCCCTGGGTCGGGGAGCTGTTTTTT
TRBV7-9	TRBD2	15	TRBJ2-5	.	CASSSLLAGVETQYF	TGTGCCAGCAGCTCACTACTAGCGGGAGTGGAGACCCAGTACTTC
TRBV2	TRBD1	12	TRBJ1-4	.	CASSRTGEKLFF	TGTGCCAGCAGTCGGACAGGCGAAAAACTGTTTTTT
TRBV5-1	TRBD2	17	TRBJ2-7	.	CASSLASGGANTYEQYF	TGCGCCAGCAGCTTGGCCAGCGGGGGGGCTAATACCTACGAGCAGTACTTC
TRBV25-1	.	13	TRBJ1-4	.	CASSEAGGWKLFF	TGTGCCAGCAGTGAAGCCGGCGGTTGGAAACTGTTTTTT
TRBV6-5	.	15	TRBJ1-4	.	CASSYGGAATEKLFF	TGTGCCAGCAGTTACGGGGGGGCGGCCACTGAAAAACTGTTTTTT
TRBV29-1	TRBD2	12	TRBJ2-5	.	CSVERGQETQYF	TGCAGCGTTGAGCGGGGGCAAGAGACCCAGTACTTC
TRBV11-2	.	12	TRBJ1-6	.	CASSSLGSPLHF	TGTGCCAGCAGCTCACTTGGTTCACCCCTCCACTTT
TRBV6-5	TRBD1	14	TRBJ2-7	.	CASIATGSSYEQYF	TGTGCCAGCATTGCGACAGGGAGCTCCTACGAGCAGTACTTC
TRBV3-1/TRBV3-2	.	14	TRBJ1-4	.	CASRQGEVGEKLFF	TGTGCCAGCAGACAAGGGGAGGTTGGGGAAAAACTGTTTTTT
TRBV27	.	13	TRBJ1-2	.	CASSFSANYGYTF	TGTGCCAGCAGTTTTTCAGCTAACTATGGCTACACCTTC
TRBV7-9	.	15	TRBJ1-2	.	CASSPNREKGLGYTF	TGTGCCAGCAGCCCGAACAGGGAAAAAGGCCTTGGCTACACCTTC
TRBV7-8	.	13	TRBJ1-5	few	CASSNLDWEPQHF	TGTGCCAGCAGCAACTTGGACTGGGAGCCCCAGCATTTT
TRBV5-1	.	14	TRBJ1-4	.	CASSSGTRNEKLFF	TGCGCCAGCAGCTCCGGGACAAGAAATGAAAAACTGTTTTTT
TRBV28	.	15	TRBJ2-4	.	CASSHGVGAKNIQYF	TGTGCCAGCAGTCACGGGGTAGGAGCCAAAAACATTCAGTACTTC
TRBV5-6	.	16	TRBJ1-3	.	CASSLAFGDLRNTIYF	TGTGCCAGCAGCCTGGCTTTTGGGGACTTGAGAAACACCATATATTTT
TRBV7-2	TRBD2	16	TRBJ2-7	.	CASSLGTARGNYEQYF	TGTGCCAGCAGCTTAGGTACCGCGCGGGGGAACTACGAGCAGTACTTC
TRBV15	TRBD2	17	TRBJ2-1	.	CATSRDRSGRVYNEQFF	TGTGCCACCAGCAGAGATCGGTCCGGGAGGGTGTACAATGAGCAGTTCTTC
TRBV25-1	TRBD1	11	TRBJ1-1	.	CASRGTAEAFF	TGTGCCAGCAGAGGGACAGCTGAAGCTTTCTTT
TRBV3-1/TRBV3-2	TRBD1	13	TRBJ1-2	.	CASSQGQGQGYTF	TGTGCCAGCAGCCAAGGACAGGGTCAAGGCTACACCTTC
TRBV7-9	TRBD1	15	TRBJ1-5	.	CASSWGQGIDQPQHF	TGTGCCAGCAGCTGGGGACAGGGGATAGATCAGCCCCAGCATTTT
TRBV5-4	.	15	TRBJ2-3	.	CASSSGTSSTDTQYF	TGTGCCAGCAGCTCCGGGACATCTAGCACAGATACGCAGTATTTT
TRBV4-2	TRBD2	19	TRBJ2-3	.	CASSRPPSTSKIAFGTQYF	TGTGCCAGCAGCCGCCCCCCATCGACTAGCAAGATAGCTTTCGGTACGCAGTATTTT
TRBV28	.	15	TRBJ2-1	.	CASSLFRQGSNEQFF	TGTGCCAGCAGTTTATTTAGGCAGGGGTCCAATGAGCAGTTCTTC
TRBV28	.	15	TRBJ1-5	.	CASNIRRERGQPQHF	TGTGCCAGCAATATAAGGAGGGAAAGAGGGCAGCCCCAGCATTTT
TRBV29-1	.	12	TRBJ1-3	.	CSVQDRGNTIYF	TGCAGCGTCCAAGACAGAGGAAACACCATATATTTT
TRBV6-5	.	14	TRBJ2-7	few	CASSRDKRSYEQYF	TGTGCCAGCAGTCGGGACAAACGCTCCTACGAGCAGTACTTC
TRBV20-1	.	13	TRBJ2-1	few	CSASGRVGNEQFF	TGCAGTGCTAGTGGCAGGGTAGGCAATGAGCAGTTCTTC
TRBV27	TRBD1	17	TRBJ2-2	few	CASSLRVPGGNTGELFF	TGTGCCAGCAGTTTAAGGGTTCCAGGGGGAAACACCGGGGAGCTGTTTTTT
TRBV7-7	.	15	TRBJ2-1	.	CASSFGRDIGHEQFF	TGTGCCAGCAGCTTCGGCCGGGACATAGGGCATGAGCAGTTCTTC
TRBV19	TRBD1	16	TRBJ1-1	.	CASSPSGGWKNTEAFF	TGTGCCAGTAGTCCCTCAGGGGGCTGGAAGAACACTGAAGCTTTCTTT
TRBV19	TRBD1	15	TRBJ1-1	.	CASSRDFDRGTEAFF	TGTGCCAGTAGTAGGGACTTCGACAGGGGTACTGAAGCTTTCTTT
TRBV7-9	.	17	TRBJ2-2	once	CASSLRSGTRNTGELFF	TGTGCCAGCAGCTTAAGATCCGGGACAAGGAACACCGGGGAGCTGTTTTTT